The 17 T cell receptor beta chains below were found in one sample sequenced in a study of cytomegalovirus exposure and HLA in healthy donors (dated 2017 in TCRdb). Libraries came from the immunoSEQ multiplex PCR assay. For the multiplex PCR, a mixture combining 60 forward primers for TCR Vbeta segments and 13 reverse primers for TCR Jbeta segments was used. TCRdb provides this immuneACCESS table in a form limited to in-frame rearrangements. Some clones are lacking; in checked studies, under half of them reflect an unresolved V gene, and why the rest are absent is not known. A total of 160,000 or so clones appear in this sample, 82% of them only once. The ten biggest clones cover 7% to 9% of the sample. Sample: PBMCs. All receptors derive from a male donor in good health and CMV-seropositive.

The gene calls are TRBV6-5 and TRBJ1-4; unclear D gene. V was pared by 5 bases and J by 8 bases, with 15 bases between. Germline V gene data show CDR1 as MNHEY and CDR2 as SVGAGI. The length of the CDR3 is 14 residues. As DNA, the CDR3 is TGTGCCAGCAGTAGCGGGCCTTCACGGGAAAAACTGTTTTTT. Protein product: CASSSGPSREKLFF.

The chain couples TRBV6-5 to TRBJ2-5, with D hard to call. This CDR3 has 13 amino acids. V lost 2 bases, J lost 6 bases, and 10 bases lay in between. Per the germline V gene, CDR1 is MNHEY and CDR2 is SVGAGI. DNA of the CDR3: TGTGCCAGCAGTTACGAACCTAGACAGACCCAGTACTTC. Its protein product is CASSYEPRQTQYF.

This chain links TRBV6-6 with TRBJ1-5; no reliable D call. The ends were cut back, 8 bases at V and 5 bases at J, with 13 bases in the middle. There are 13 residues in the CDR3. The germline V gene has CDR1 MNHNY and CDR2 SVGAGI (reference sequence). The CDR3 nucleotides are TGTGCCAGCGGCCCTGAGGCTTATCAGCCCCAGCATTTT. Residues: CASGPEAYQPQHF.

The chain recombines TRBV7-9 with TRBJ2-7, with a possible D match to TRBD1 (6 bases). CDR3 size: 15 residues. V was pared by 6 bases and J by 2 bases, with 17 bases between. Germline CDR1 and CDR2: SEHNR and FQNEAQ (reference sequence). This CDR3 reads CASSQSGVPAYEQYF. The CDR3 coding sequence is TGTGCCAGCAGTCAATCAGGGGTCCCGGCCTACGAGCAGTACTTC.

The count of this clone is one. The V gene is TRBV19, the J gene TRBJ1-4; D is uncertain. The CDR3 is made up of 17 amino acids. The germline V gene encodes CDR1 LNHDA and CDR2 SQIVND (reference sequence). V lost 3 bases and J 4 bases, leaving 18 bases between the germline ends. In DNA, the CDR3 is TGTGCCAGTAGTATTCAGGTAGTAGGCAGCCTTAATGAAAAACTGTTTTTT. Translation gives CASSIQVVGSLNEKLFF.

This clone was seen a few times. The V call is TRBV10-2, the J call TRBJ2-7; 8 bases are shared with TRBD1. The CDR3 consists of 15 residues. V gave up 3 bases and J gave up 2 bases; unmatched junction bases: 6. The germline V gene has CDR1 WSHSY and CDR2 SAAADI. The CDR3 sequence is CASSDTGTGAYEQYF. The CDR3 nucleotides are TGCGCCAGCAGTGATACCGGGACAGGAGCCTACGAGCAGTACTTC.

The rearrangement uses TRBV7-2 and TRBJ2-5; possibly TRBD1 for D (8 bases). Trimming took off 7 bases at V and 5 bases at J, with 17 bases between the two ends. The germline gives CDR1 SGHTA, CDR2 FQGNSA. The CDR3 runs 14 residues. CDR3 sequence reads: CASNKQGGMETQYF. The CDR3 nucleotides read TGTGCCAGCAACAAACAGGGGGGGATGGAGACCCAGTACTTC.

The chain couples TRBV5-1 to TRBJ1-3; maybe TRBD1 (5 bases). V was clipped by 0 bases and J by 3 bases, with 7 bases between them. CDR1 is SGHRS, CDR2 YFSETQ, per germline. The CDR3 contains 14 residues. The chain's CDR3 is CASSLEGVGNTIYF. The DNA of the CDR3 is TGCGCCAGCAGCTTGGAAGGGGTTGGAAACACCATATATTTT.

This sequence joins TRBV7-9 and TRBJ2-1; 7 bases agree with TRBD2. CDR1 and CDR2 from the germline V gene are SEHNR and FQNEAQ (reference sequence). This CDR3 region has 16 residues. V lost 1 base and J lost 6; bases outside the gene matches: 9. The CDR3 region has the DNA TGTGCCAGCAGCTTAGTAGCGGGCAGAAGGGGCAATGAGCAGTTCTTC. Translating gives CASSLVAGRRGNEQFF.

The V gene is TRBV27, the J gene TRBJ2-7, with 7 positions matching TRBD2. The CDR3 loop spans 13 amino acids. Germline CDR1 reads MNHEY; CDR2 reads SMNVEV (reference sequence). Unmatched junction bases numbered 5, after V lost 2 bases and J lost 7 bases. The CDR3 nucleotides read TGTGCCAGCAGTTTAAGCGGGGTCCGAGAGCAGTACTTC. Encoded protein: CASSLSGVREQYF.

This clone showed up just a few times. The CDR3 loop is CASSQDIEGVKAFF. The CDR3 DNA sequence: TGCGCCAGCAGCCAAGATATCGAGGGGGTGAAAGCTTTCTTT. This chain uses TRBV4-3 with TRBJ1-1, with a tentative D call TRBD1 (6 bases). Between the trimmed V and J ends, which lost 0 bases and 9 bases, there was a span of 14 bases. The CDR3 loop spans 14 amino acids. Germline-derived CDR1 and CDR2 are LGHNA and YSLEER.

This chain connects TRBV25-1 to TRBJ2-7; D might be TRBD2 (5 bases). The CDR3 has 15 amino acids. Trimming pared 0 bases from V and 3 bases from J, leaving 12 bases between. Germline CDR1 reads MGHDK; CDR2 reads SYGVNS. CDR3 coding DNA: TGTGCCAGCAGTGAATACCGGTCTAGCCGCTACGAGCAGTACTTC. This codes for CASSEYRSSRYEQYF.

This clone appeared once. CDR3 loop: CASRNRDRGRTTLPEAFF. The CDR3 bases are TGTGCCAGCAGGAACCGGGACAGGGGGCGAACAACTTTACCTGAAGCTTTCTTT. This sequence joins TRBV13 and TRBJ1-1; TRBD1 matches 12 bases. The CDR3 is made up of 18 amino acids. Per the germline V gene, CDR1 is PRHDT and CDR2 is FYEKMQ (reference sequence). The J segment lost 6 bases and the V segment lost 6 bases, leaving 17 bases of the junction unmatched.

The rearrangement links TRBV10-3 to TRBJ1-3; 7 bases align to TRBD1. This CDR3 is built from 14 residues. V lost 2 bases and J lost 2; bases outside the gene matches: 0. Germline values: CDR1 ENHRY, CDR2 SYGVKD. CDR3 sequence: CAISETGAGNTIYF. CDR3 bases: TGTGCCATCAGTGAGACAGGGGCTGGAAACACCATATATTTT.

The rearrangement joins TRBV6-1 to TRBJ2-1; possibly TRBD2 for D (6 bases). V shed 7 bases and J shed 8 bases, with 18 bases lying between them. Germline values: CDR1 MNHNS, CDR2 SASEGT. The CDR3 covers 14 residues. CDR3: CASKLGTSTDEQFF. DNA for the CDR3: TGTGCCAGCAAACTCGGGACTTCAACGGATGAGCAGTTCTTC.

This clone has just one count. The V and J genes are TRBV7-2 and TRBJ1-1; TRBD1 aligns across 7 bases. The germline CDR1 and CDR2 sequences are SGHTA and FQGNSA. V was clipped by 5 bases and J by 5 bases; unmatched bases: 20. The CDR3 extends over 18 amino acids. The CDR3 protein is CASSHIGTVNTGATEAFF. CDR3 sequence (DNA): TGTGCCAGCAGCCATATCGGGACAGTCAATACAGGGGCTACTGAAGCTTTCTTT. The whole variable domain, filled in from reference TRBV7-2 and TRBJ1-1, reads GAGVSQSPSNKVTEKGKDVELRCDPISGHTALYWYRQSLGQGLEFLIYFQGNSAPDKSGLPSDRFSAERTGGSVSTLTIQRTQQEDSAVYLCASSHIGTVNTGATEAFFGQGTRLTVV.

The gene calls are TRBV28 and TRBJ1-4; 7 positions agree with TRBD1. Germline CDR1 MDHEN, CDR2 SYDVKM. The CDR3 extends over 17 amino acids. V was clipped by 6 bases and J by 7 bases; unmatched bases: 17. In nucleotides, the CDR3 is TGTGCCAGCAGCTCCCTCCCCGTCGGGCCAGGGGGTGAAAAACTGTTTTTT. Its protein product is CASSSLPVGPGGEKLFF.